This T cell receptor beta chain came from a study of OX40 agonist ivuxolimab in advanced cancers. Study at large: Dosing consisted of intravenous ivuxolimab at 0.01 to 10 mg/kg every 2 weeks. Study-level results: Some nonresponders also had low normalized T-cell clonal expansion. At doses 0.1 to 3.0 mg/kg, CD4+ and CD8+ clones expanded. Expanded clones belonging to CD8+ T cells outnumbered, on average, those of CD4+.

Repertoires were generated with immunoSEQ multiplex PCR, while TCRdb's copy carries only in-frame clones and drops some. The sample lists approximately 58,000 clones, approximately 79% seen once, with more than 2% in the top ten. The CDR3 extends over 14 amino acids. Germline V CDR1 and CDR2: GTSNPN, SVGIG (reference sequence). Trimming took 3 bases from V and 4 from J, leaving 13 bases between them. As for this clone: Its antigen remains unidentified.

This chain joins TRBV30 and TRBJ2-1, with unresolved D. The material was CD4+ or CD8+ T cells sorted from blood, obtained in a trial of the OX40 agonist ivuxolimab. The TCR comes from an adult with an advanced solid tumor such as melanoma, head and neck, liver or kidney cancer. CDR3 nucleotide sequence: TGTGCCTGGAGGCCCCGGGTGGGTTACAATGAGCAGTTCTTC. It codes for CAWRPRVGYNEQFF.